This TCR beta chain appears in the sequencing data of a study of CD8 T cells in ankylosing spondylitis. Construction of TCR beta libraries was performed using quantitative 5'-RACE with molecular barcodes. TCRdb passed the 5' RACE reads through MiXCR, listing each CDR3 protein once. Among under 400,000 distinct CDR3 sequences, 11% were seen once, and the ten largest hold about 10%. The V and J ends lost 0 bases and 6 bases respectively, with 9 bases between them. The germline gives CDR1 LGHDT, CDR2 YNNKEL (reference sequence). This CDR3 spans 14 amino acids. Study observations and caveats: A CD8+ phenotype characterized the disease-linked clones, which were relatively rare in peripheral blood.

In its sample, this clonotype was seen many times. The antigen is undetermined. This sequence originates from a female donor with ankylosing spondylitis or in good health (not recorded which). The rearrangement joins TRBV3-1 to TRBJ1-5; D gene unclear. Sequencing input: blood, either unsorted or a sorted T cell fraction (not recorded which). The CDR3 DNA follows: TGTGCCAGCAGCCAAGATGGGAGTCGTCAGCCCCAGCATTTT. The encoded protein is CASSQDGSRQPQHF.